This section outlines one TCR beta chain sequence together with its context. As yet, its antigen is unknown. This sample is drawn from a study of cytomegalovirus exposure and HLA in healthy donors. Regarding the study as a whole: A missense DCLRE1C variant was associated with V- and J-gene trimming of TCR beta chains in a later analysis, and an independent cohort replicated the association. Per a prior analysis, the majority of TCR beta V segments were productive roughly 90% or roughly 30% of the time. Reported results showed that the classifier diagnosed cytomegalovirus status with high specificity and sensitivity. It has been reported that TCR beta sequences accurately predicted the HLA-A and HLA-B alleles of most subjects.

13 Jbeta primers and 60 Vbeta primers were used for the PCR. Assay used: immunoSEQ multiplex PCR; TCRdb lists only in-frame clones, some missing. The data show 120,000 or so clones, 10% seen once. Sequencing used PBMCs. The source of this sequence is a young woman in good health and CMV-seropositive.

CDR3 nucleotide sequence: TGTGCCAGCAGTCCACTAGCGACGGGGGAGACCCAGTACTTC. Its protein product is CASSPLATGETQYF. The J gene is TRBJ2-5, the V gene TRBV6-5; the match to TRBD2 covers 7 bases. Trimming at V came to 5 bases and at J to 5 bases, leaving 8 bases not matched to a gene. The CDR3 extends over 14 amino acids. Germline V gene lookup returns CDR1 MNHEY and CDR2 SVGAGI.